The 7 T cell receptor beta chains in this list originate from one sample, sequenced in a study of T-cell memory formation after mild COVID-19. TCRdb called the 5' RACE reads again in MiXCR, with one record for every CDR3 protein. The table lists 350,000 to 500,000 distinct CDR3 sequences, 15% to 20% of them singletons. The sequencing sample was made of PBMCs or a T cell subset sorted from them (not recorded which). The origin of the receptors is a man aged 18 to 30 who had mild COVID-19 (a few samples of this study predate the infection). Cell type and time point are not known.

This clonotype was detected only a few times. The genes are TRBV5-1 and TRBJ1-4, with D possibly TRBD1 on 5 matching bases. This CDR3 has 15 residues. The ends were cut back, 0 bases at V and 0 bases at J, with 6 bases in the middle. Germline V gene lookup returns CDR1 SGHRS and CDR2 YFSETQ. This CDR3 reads CASSLGGSTNEKLFF. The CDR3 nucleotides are TGCGCCAGCAGCTTGGGGGGGTCAACTAATGAAAAACTGTTTTTT.

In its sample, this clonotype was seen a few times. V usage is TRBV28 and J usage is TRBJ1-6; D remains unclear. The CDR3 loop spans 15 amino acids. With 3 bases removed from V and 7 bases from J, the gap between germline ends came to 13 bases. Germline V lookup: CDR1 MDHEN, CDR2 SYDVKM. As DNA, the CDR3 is TGTGCCAGCAGTTTCCTCCGGACCTCGAATTCACCCCTCCACTTT. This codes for CASSFLRTSNSPLHF.

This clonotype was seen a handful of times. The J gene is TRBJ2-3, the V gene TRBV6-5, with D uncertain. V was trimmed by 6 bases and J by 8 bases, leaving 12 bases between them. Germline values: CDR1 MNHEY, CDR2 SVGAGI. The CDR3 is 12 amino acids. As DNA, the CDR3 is TGTGCCAGCAGAAATATAGAAGCTACGCAGTATTTT. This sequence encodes CASRNIEATQYF.

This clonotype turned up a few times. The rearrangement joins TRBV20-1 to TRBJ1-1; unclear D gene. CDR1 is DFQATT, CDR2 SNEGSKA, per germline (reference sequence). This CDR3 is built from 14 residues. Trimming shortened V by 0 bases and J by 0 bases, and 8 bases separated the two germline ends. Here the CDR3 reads CSARDPGLNTEAFF. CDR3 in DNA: TGCAGTGCTAGAGATCCAGGATTGAACACTGAAGCTTTCTTT.

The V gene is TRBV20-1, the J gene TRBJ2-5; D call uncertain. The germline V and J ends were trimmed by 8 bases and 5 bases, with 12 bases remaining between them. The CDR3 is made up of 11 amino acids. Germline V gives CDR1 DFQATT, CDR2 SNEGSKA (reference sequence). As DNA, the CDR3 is TGCAGTTCCTGGAGTGGGGAGACCCAGTACTTC. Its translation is CSSWSGETQYF.

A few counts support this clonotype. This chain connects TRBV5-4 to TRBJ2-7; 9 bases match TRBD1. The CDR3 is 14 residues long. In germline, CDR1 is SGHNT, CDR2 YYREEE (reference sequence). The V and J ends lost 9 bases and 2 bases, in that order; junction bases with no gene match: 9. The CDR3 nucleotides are TGTGCCACAGAACCCGGGACAGGGACCTACGAGCAGTACTTC. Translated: CATEPGTGTYEQYF.

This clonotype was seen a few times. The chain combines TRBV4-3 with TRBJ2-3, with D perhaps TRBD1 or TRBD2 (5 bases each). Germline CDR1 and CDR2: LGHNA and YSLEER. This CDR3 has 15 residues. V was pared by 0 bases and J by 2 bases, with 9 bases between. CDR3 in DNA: TGCGCCAGCAGCCAAGAGAGGGGACCCACAGATACGCAGTATTTT. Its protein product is CASSQERGPTDTQYF.